The 8 T cell receptor beta chains presented below share a single source sample, sequenced in a study of blood T cell repertoires in COVID-19. Sequencing was performed with immunoSEQ multiplex PCR; in TCRdb, only in-frame clones are kept and a portion is missing. The table shows approximately 360,000 clones, with around 87% occurring only once. Sequenced input: PBMCs or T cells enriched from blood (not recorded which). The receptors derive from a man in his forties or fifties in a cohort exposed to, infected with or recovered from COVID-19 (not recorded which).

The V gene is TRBV2, the J gene TRBJ2-4; 10 bases are shared with TRBD1. Germline CDR1 and CDR2: SNHLY and FYNNEI. Trimming at V came to 7 bases and at J to 4 bases, leaving 4 bases not matched to a gene. This CDR3 spans 14 amino acids. CDR3 sequence reads: CASILGQGKNIQYF. The CDR3 region has the DNA TGTGCCAGCATCCTGGGACAGGGGAAAAACATTCAGTACTTC.

This clone was observed a single time. This chain connects TRBV5-8 to TRBJ1-4, with 8 bases identical to TRBD1. CDR1 and CDR2 (germline): SGHTS, YDEGEE. J gave up 7 bases and V 4 bases, and 9 bases lay outside the gene matches. The CDR3 consists of 15 residues. CDR3 nucleotides: TGTGCCAGCAGCACGAAGGACAGGGCAGCTGAAAAACTGTTTTTT. This translates into CASSTKDRAAEKLFF.

This clone has just a few counts. This chain connects TRBV5-4 to TRBJ2-7; TRBD2 matches 12 bases. With V trimmed by 7 bases and J by 5 bases, 4 bases remained unmatched. Germline V gives CDR1 SGHNT, CDR2 YYREEE (reference sequence). The CDR3 totals 13 residues. The CDR3 DNA reads TGTGCCAGCTCACGACTAGCGGGAGACGAGCAGTACTTC. Translating it yields CASSRLAGDEQYF.

V is TRBV7-8 and J is TRBJ2-7, with 7 bases lining up with TRBD1. The germline CDR1 and CDR2 sequences are SGHVS and FQNEAQ. CDR3 length equals 13 residues. Trimming cost V 5 bases and J 4 bases; bases outside gene matches: 5. CDR3 residues: CASSPGGGYEQYF. CDR3 sequence (DNA): TGTGCCAGCAGCCCAGGGGGTGGGTACGAGCAGTACTTC.

The chain uses TRBV5-5 and TRBJ2-5; no clear D. V lost 0 bases to trimming and J lost 1 base, with 4 bases between them. This CDR3 is 13 amino acids long. Per the germline V gene, CDR1 is SGHKS and CDR2 is YYEKEE (reference sequence). The CDR3 DNA sequence: TGTGCCAGCAGCTTGGTTAGCCAAGAGACCCAGTACTTC. Protein: CASSLVSQETQYF. Variable domain in full (rest from reference TRBV5-5 and TRBJ2-5): DAGVTQSPTHLIKTRGQQVTLRCSPISGHKSVSWYQQVLGQGPQFIFQYYEKEERGRGNFPDRFSARQFPNYSSELNVNALLLGDSALYLCASSLVSQETQYFGPGTRLLVL.

This chain uses TRBV30 with TRBJ2-3; 14 nucleotides agree with TRBD2. The CDR3 is 12 amino acids. Germline V lookup: CDR1 GTSNPN, CDR2 SVGIG (reference sequence). The V segment lost 5 bases and the J segment 12 bases; nucleotides outside the gene matches: 4. CDR3 in amino acids: CAWGTSGSLQYF. CDR3 nucleotides: TGTGCCTGGGGGACTAGCGGGAGTTTACAGTATTTT.

The chain recombines TRBV2 with TRBJ2-6; TRBD2 aligns across 7 bases. V lost 4 bases and J lost 0; bases outside the gene matches: 6. CDR3 length: 17 residues. The germline gives CDR1 SNHLY, CDR2 FYNNEI. Here the CDR3 reads CASSVGSGGSGANVLTF. DNA for the CDR3: TGTGCCAGCAGTGTTGGTTCGGGGGGCTCTGGGGCCAACGTCCTGACTTTC.

A single count supports this clone. V and J are TRBV6-5 and TRBJ2-3, with D perhaps matching TRBD2 (5 bases). Germline CDR1 reads MNHEY; CDR2 reads SVGAGI. Trimming took 6 bases from V and 5 from J, leaving 15 bases between them. The CDR3 runs to 14 residues. CDR3 sequence reads: CASRAERNRDTQYF. CDR3 nucleotides: TGTGCCAGCAGGGCTGAGCGGAATAGAGATACGCAGTATTTT.